The subject of this entry is one TCR beta chain. V shed 10 bases and J 1 base; nucleotides not matched to a gene: 8. The CDR3 extends over 14 amino acids. CDR1 is WSHSY and CDR2 is SAAADI in the germline V gene. This entry belongs to a study of blood T cell repertoires in COVID-19. Looking at the study overall: Some COVID-19 samples were acute and others convalescent; all came from the United States, Italy and Spain. In each case, the material was cDNA or gDNA derived from T cells, B-cell-depleted T cells, or PBMCs.

Recovered participants had two consecutive negative NP/OP PCR tests, healthcare professional clearance, or symptom resolution. The authors' processing: Nucleated cell counts were estimated from reference gene primer amplification. Data came from immunoSEQ multiplex PCR; TCRdb stores just in-frame clones and leaves some out. That table gives V, J and clone size, and the DNA gave D and trimming. This table holds around 160,000 clones, 80% found once. The chain employs TRBV10-2 and TRBJ2-7; 9 nucleotides agree with TRBD1. This sequence was found in a woman aged 60-70 years who had recovered from COVID-19. Input material: PBMCs or T cells enriched from blood (not recorded which). The CDR3 DNA reads as TGCGCCACAAAGGGGGACAGGGATTCCTACGAGCAGTACTTC. This gives the protein CATKGDRDSYEQYF.